The next 28 T cell receptor beta chains were all read from a single sample in a study of PD-1 blockade in mismatch repair-deficient tumors (dated by TCRdb to 2016 to 2017). Read against the paper, the sample's time point label means: peripheral blood before pembrolizumab. The method was the immunoSEQ multiplex PCR assay. Entries here come from immuneACCESS through TCRdb and include only in-frame sequences with V and J called. Some clones fail to appear in such tables; in the studies checked, an unresolved V gene covers under half of the shortfall, and the cause of the remainder is unknown. The sample table records 50,000 or so clones; 77% of these occur just once. About 3.5% of the sample is taken by the ten largest. The source was PBMCs, collected before pembrolizumab treatment. These receptors were taken from an adult with mismatch repair-deficient cancer.

This clone was observed once. This chain uses TRBV5-6 with TRBJ2-5; the D is unclear. The CDR3 loop spans 15 amino acids. V shed 2 bases and J shed 4 bases, with 15 bases lying between them. Germline CDR1 SGHDT, CDR2 YYEEEE. The CDR3, as DNA: TGTGCCAGCAGCTTCGGGTCCAGACTCCGAGAGACCCAGTACTTC. Protein sequence: CASSFGSRLRETQYF. The full variable domain, with the rest looked up from reference TRBV5-6 and TRBJ2-5, is DAGVTQSPTHLIKTRGQQVTLRCSPKSGHDTVSWYQQALGQGPQFIFQYYEEEERQRGNFPDRFSGHQFPNYSSELNVNALLLGDSALYLCASSFGSRLRETQYFGPGTRLLVL.

V is TRBV19 and J is TRBJ1-1; the D gene is possibly TRBD1 (6 bases). Trimming left V 7 bases short and J 5 bases short, with 23 bases between. The CDR3 loop spans 16 amino acids. Germline lookup yields CDR1 LNHDA and CDR2 SQIVND (reference sequence). As DNA, the CDR3 is TGTGCCAGTAACCACGCAGAAGGGGGGCCCCGGACTGAAGCTTTCTTT. Its protein product is CASNHAEGGPRTEAFF. Filled out from reference TRBV19 and TRBJ1-1, the complete variable domain reads DGGITQSPKYLFRKEGQNVTLSCEQNLNHDAMYWYRQDPGQGLRLIYYSQIVNDFQKGDIAEGYSVSREKKESFPLTVTSAQKNPTAFYLCASNHAEGGPRTEAFFGQGTRLTVV.

This chain links TRBV29-1 with TRBJ1-4; maybe TRBD1 (6 bases). Trimming shortened V by 4 bases and J by 3 bases, and 12 bases separated the two germline ends. CDR3 length equals 14 residues. The V gene's germline CDR1 is SQVTM and CDR2 ANQGSEA. CDR3 sequence (DNA): TGCAGCGTTGCGAAAGGGGGACCTAATGAAAAACTGTTTTTT. Translating it yields CSVAKGGPNEKLFF.

This chain uses TRBV27 with TRBJ1-5; D unresolved. This CDR3 spans 13 amino acids. In germline, CDR1 is MNHEY, CDR2 SMNVEV (reference sequence). Deletions cut 4 bases from V and 2 bases from J, with 6 bases between. CDR3 nucleotides: TGTGCCAGCAGTTACGAGCGCAATCAGCCCCAGCATTTT. Its protein product is CASSYERNQPQHF.

The chain employs TRBV5-1 and TRBJ2-1; 8 nucleotides line up with TRBD1. V lost 4 bases and J lost 2; bases outside the gene matches: 11. The CDR3 covers 17 residues. CDR1 is SGHRS and CDR2 is YFSETQ in the germline V gene. CDR3 nucleotide sequence: TGCGCCAGCAGCGTATCGACTGTGACAGGGGCCTACAATGAGCAGTTCTTC. Amino acid sequence: CASSVSTVTGAYNEQFF.

This clone was counted a few times. The V call is TRBV4-1, the J call TRBJ2-1; D might be TRBD1 (5 bases). Germline V gene lookup returns CDR1 MGHRA and CDR2 YSYEKL. V was clipped by 0 bases and J by 10 bases, with 13 bases between them. There are 14 residues in the CDR3. The CDR3 DNA follows: TGCGCCAGCAGCCAAGATTGGGGCGCACGGGAGCAGTTCTTC. Its translation is CASSQDWGAREQFF.

The chain uses TRBV11-3 and TRBJ1-1; 8 bases line up with TRBD1. V dropped 1 base and J dropped 2; count of bases not matched to a gene: 3. The CDR3 is made up of 15 amino acids. From germline, CDR1 is SGHNT and CDR2 YENEEA. The CDR3 coding sequence is TGTGCCAGCAGCTTAGTCGGACAGGGAAACACTGAAGCTTTCTTT. It specifies CASSLVGQGNTEAFF.

The chain carries TRBV2 and TRBJ1-1; D not resolved. There are 14 residues in the CDR3. Germline V lookup: CDR1 SNHLY, CDR2 FYNNEI. The germline V and J ends were trimmed by 7 bases and 1 base, with 13 bases remaining between them. CDR3 DNA: TGTGCCAGCAAGCGAGGAGTCCAGAACACTGAAGCTTTCTTT. This gives the protein CASKRGVQNTEAFF.

This clone showed up just a few times. The chain combines TRBV6-5 with TRBJ2-7; no definite D call. The CDR3 length is 15 residues. V lost 6 bases to trimming and J lost 0 bases, with 15 bases between them. Looked up from germline, CDR1 is MNHEY and CDR2 is SVGAGI. The CDR3 nucleotides read TGTGCCAGCAGCCCGGCCCACCCCAGCTCCTACGAGCAGTACTTC. Translated: CASSPAHPSSYEQYF.

This clone was recorded only once. The chain uses TRBV29-1 and TRBJ2-4; 7 bases match TRBD1. The CDR3 has 15 residues. Germline CDR1 is SQVTM and CDR2 is ANQGSEA. V gave up 4 bases and J gave up 0 bases; unmatched junction bases: 6. The CDR3 DNA reads as TGCAGCGTTGCCGACAGGGTTCCAGCCAAAAACATTCAGTACTTC. Translated: CSVADRVPAKNIQYF. The full variable domain, with the rest looked up from reference TRBV29-1 and TRBJ2-4, is SAVISQKPSRDICQRGTSLTIQCQVDSQVTMMFWYRQQPGQSLTLIATANQGSEATYESGFVIDKFPISRPNLTFSTLTVSNMSPEDSSIYLCSVADRVPAKNIQYFGAGTRLSVL.

The chain employs TRBV6-5 and TRBJ1-4; tentative D call: TRBD1 (5 bases). The germline CDR1 and CDR2 sequences are MNHEY and SVGAGI. The CDR3 is made up of 16 amino acids. Deletions cut 4 bases from V and 7 bases from J, with 19 bases between. The CDR3 reads CASSSPAGGLGEKLFF. For the CDR3, the DNA is TGTGCCAGCAGTTCCCCGGCGGGGGGGTTGGGTGAAAAACTGTTTTTT.

The chain uses TRBV27 and TRBJ1-2; D is unresolved. Trimming removed 5 bases at V and 2 bases at J, with 12 bases between. The CDR3 totals 14 residues. CDR1 and CDR2 (germline): MNHEY, SMNVEV (reference sequence). In nucleotides, the CDR3 is TGTGCCAGCAGTCCTAGCGGACCGAACTATGGCTACACCTTC. Its translation is CASSPSGPNYGYTF.

The chain combines TRBV5-1 with TRBJ1-3, with D unclear. The germline CDR1 and CDR2 sequences are SGHRS and YFSETQ. V dropped 0 bases and J dropped 0 bases, with 7 bases sitting between them. The CDR3 consists of 15 residues. Here the CDR3 reads CASSLAYGSGNTIYF. The CDR3 DNA reads TGCGCCAGCAGCTTGGCCTACGGCTCTGGAAACACCATATATTTT.

The CDR3 reads CASSGDRGYQPQHF. The CDR3 bases are TGTGCCAGCAGTGGGGACAGGGGTTATCAGCCCCAGCATTTT. This chain connects TRBV6-1 to TRBJ1-5, with 10 bases that match TRBD1. Germline CDR1 MNHNS, CDR2 SASEGT. The V gene end was trimmed by 4 bases and the J gene end by 5 bases; junction bases not matched to a gene: 2. This CDR3 spans 14 amino acids.

This clone appeared a few times. Mismatch with germline at one junction end may stem from a read error. The chain employs TRBV7-7 and TRBJ2-5, with D possibly being TRBD1 or TRBD2 (5 bases each). CDR3 length: 13 residues. Per germline, CDR1 SSHAT and CDR2 FNYEAQ (reference sequence). As DNA, the CDR3 is TGTGCTAGCAGCTTAGCAGGGACAGAGACCCAGTACTTC. As protein: CASSLAGTETQYF.

This chain joins TRBV5-4 and TRBJ2-7; 9 bases align to TRBD2. Germline CDR1 reads SGHNT; CDR2 reads YYREEE (reference sequence). The V and J ends lost 4 bases and 3 bases, in that order; junction bases with no gene match: 5. This CDR3 contains 14 residues. Here the CDR3 DNA reads TGTGCCAGCAGCACCAGAGCGGGGGGCTACGAGCAGTACTTC. It yields the protein CASSTRAGGYEQYF.

This clone has a single count. The gene calls are TRBV2 and TRBJ1-5, with 7 bases fitting TRBD1. Germline V lookup: CDR1 SNHLY, CDR2 FYNNEI. The CDR3 loop spans 13 amino acids. V lost 6 bases to trimming and J lost 2 bases; unmatched junction nucleotides: 1. The CDR3 loop reads CASSQGGNQPQHF. The DNA for the CDR3 is TGTGCCAGCAGCCAGGGGGGCAATCAGCCCCAGCATTTT.

J is TRBJ1-3 and V is TRBV18, with 11 nucleotides matching TRBD1. The CDR3 is 16 residues long. Germline V lookup: CDR1 KGHSH, CDR2 LQKENI. V shed 6 bases and J 0 bases; nucleotides not matched to a gene: 4. The DNA for the CDR3 is TGTGCCAGCTCTTCCGGGACAGGGGGCTCTGGAAACACCATATATTTT. Amino acid sequence: CASSSGTGGSGNTIYF. Variable domain in full (rest from reference TRBV18 and TRBJ1-3): NAGVMQNPRHLVRRRGQEARLRCSPMKGHSHVYWYRQLPEEGLKFMVYLQKENIIDESGMPKERFSAEFPKEGPSILRIQQVVRGDSAAYFCASSSGTGGSGNTIYFGEGSWLTVV.

The chain is built from TRBV9 and TRBJ2-7, with TRBD1 matching 8 bases. CDR3 length: 14 amino acids. The J segment lost 3 bases and the V segment lost 3 bases, leaving 5 bases of the junction unmatched. Germline V lookup: CDR1 SGDLS, CDR2 YYNGEE. The CDR3 region is CASSGGQGVYEQYF. The CDR3 coding sequence is TGTGCCAGCAGCGGCGGACAGGGTGTCTACGAGCAGTACTTC.

The chain links TRBV2 to TRBJ2-5; 8 bases are shared with TRBD2. The CDR3 totals 14 residues. Per the germline V gene, CDR1 is SNHLY and CDR2 is FYNNEI. V trimming: 2 bases; J trimming: 5 bases; junction bases outside the gene matches: 4. The CDR3 is CASSELAGLETQYF. CDR3 DNA sequence: TGTGCCAGCAGTGAATTAGCGGGACTGGAGACCCAGTACTTC.

J is TRBJ1-2 and V is TRBV5-1; D gene ambiguous. Germline CDR1 is SGHRS and CDR2 is YFSETQ. The CDR3 is 13 residues long. Trimming took 1 base from V and 5 from J, leaving 9 bases between them. The chain's CDR3 is CASSLTDGYGYTF. As DNA, the CDR3 is TGCGCCAGCAGCTTGACGGATGGATATGGCTACACCTTC.

The chain employs TRBV5-1 and TRBJ2-5; tentatively, D is TRBD1 or TRBD2 (5 bases each). The ends were cut back, 0 bases at V and 5 bases at J, with 8 bases in the middle. This CDR3 contains 13 residues. Germline V lookup: CDR1 SGHRS, CDR2 YFSETQ. CDR3: CASSLGDAETQYF. The CDR3, as DNA: TGCGCCAGCAGCTTGGGGGACGCGGAGACCCAGTACTTC.

This clone turned up a few times. V usage is TRBV4-2 and J usage is TRBJ1-2, with D perhaps matching TRBD1 (6 bases). CDR1 is LGHNA, CDR2 YNFKEQ, per germline. The CDR3 totals 16 residues. Trimming shortened V by 1 base and J by 2 bases, and 14 bases separated the two germline ends. The CDR3 loop is CASSQVQGKENYGYTF. DNA of the CDR3: TGTGCCAGCAGCCAAGTTCAGGGGAAGGAAAACTATGGCTACACCTTC.

This clone was seen only a few times. The CDR3 spells CASSRQGDTGELFF. The CDR3 coding sequence is TGTGCCAGCAGTCGACAGGGGGACACCGGGGAGCTGTTTTTT. This sequence joins TRBV9 and TRBJ2-2; 9 bases map to TRBD1. CDR3 length equals 14 residues. Trimming took 5 bases from V and 3 from J; bases not matched to a gene: 2. Per germline, CDR1 SGDLS and CDR2 YYNGEE.

This chain connects TRBV5-1 to TRBJ1-1; unclear D gene. The CDR3 runs to 14 residues. The V and J ends lost 0 bases and 0 bases respectively, with 6 bases between them. The germline V gene encodes CDR1 SGHRS and CDR2 YFSETQ. The CDR3, as DNA: TGCGCCAGCAGCTTGGTCAGCCTGAACACTGAAGCTTTCTTT. It encodes CASSLVSLNTEAFF.

This clone was seen a handful of times. The genes are TRBV6-5 and TRBJ2-7, with D perhaps TRBD2 (5 bases). The V gene lost 6 bases and the J gene lost 0 bases, with 15 bases spanning the gap. CDR1 is MNHEY, CDR2 SVGAGI, per germline. The CDR3 is 15 amino acids. CDR3 residues: CASSLRREASYEQYF. In nucleotides, the CDR3 is TGTGCCAGCAGCCTACGTCGGGAAGCCTCCTACGAGCAGTACTTC.

V and J are TRBV7-2 and TRBJ1-2; D not resolved. This CDR3 has 13 amino acids. Trimming took 5 bases from V and 4 from J, leaving 11 bases between them. Germline V CDR1 and CDR2: SGHTA, FQGNSA. CDR3 in DNA: TGTGCCAGCAGCCCGTCCCCTGGCTATGGCTACACCTTC. It codes for CASSPSPGYGYTF. The entire variable domain, with the rest obtained from reference TRBV7-2 and TRBJ1-2, is as follows: GAGVSQSPSNKVTEKGKDVELRCDPISGHTALYWYRQSLGQGLEFLIYFQGNSAPDKSGLPSDRFSAERTGGSVSTLTIQRTQQEDSAVYLCASSPSPGYGYTFGSGTRLTVV.

The chain uses TRBV27 and TRBJ1-4, with a weak D call TRBD1 (6 bases). Trimming cost V 4 bases and J 2 bases, with 8 bases left between them. There are 14 residues in the CDR3. Germline V lookup: CDR1 MNHEY, CDR2 SMNVEV (reference sequence). The CDR3 reads CASSWTATNEKLFF. Here the CDR3 DNA reads TGTGCCAGCAGTTGGACAGCTACTAATGAAAAACTGTTTTTT.